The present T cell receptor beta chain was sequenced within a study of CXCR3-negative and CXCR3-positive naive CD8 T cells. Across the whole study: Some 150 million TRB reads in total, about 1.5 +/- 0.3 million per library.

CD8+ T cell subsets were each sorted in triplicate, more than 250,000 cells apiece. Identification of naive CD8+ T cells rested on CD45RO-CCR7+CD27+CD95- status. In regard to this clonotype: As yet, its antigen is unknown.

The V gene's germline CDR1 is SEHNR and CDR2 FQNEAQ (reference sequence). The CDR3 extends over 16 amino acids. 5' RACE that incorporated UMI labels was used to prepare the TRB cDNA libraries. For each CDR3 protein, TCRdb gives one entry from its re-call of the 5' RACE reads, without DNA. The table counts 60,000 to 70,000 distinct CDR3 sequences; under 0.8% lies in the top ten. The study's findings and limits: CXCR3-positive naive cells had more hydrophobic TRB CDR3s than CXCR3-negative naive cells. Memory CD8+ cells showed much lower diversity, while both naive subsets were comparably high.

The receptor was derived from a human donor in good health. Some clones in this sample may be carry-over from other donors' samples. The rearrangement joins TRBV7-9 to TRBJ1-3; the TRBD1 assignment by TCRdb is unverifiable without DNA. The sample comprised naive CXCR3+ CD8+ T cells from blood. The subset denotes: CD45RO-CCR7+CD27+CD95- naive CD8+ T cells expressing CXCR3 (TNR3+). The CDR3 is CASSLHRAGSGNTIYF.